What follows is one T cell receptor (beta chain) and its context. Everyone who took part was about 18 to 90 years old, and they came from about two dozen US areas. The CDR3 loop spans 13 amino acids. Germline CDR1 and CDR2: SGHRS and YFSETQ. Deletions cut 4 bases from V and 3 bases from J, with 8 bases between. The data were obtained in a study of blood T cell repertoires in COVID-19. Looking at the study overall: The United States, Italy and Spain supplied acute and convalescent COVID-19 samples.

Measured with immunoSEQ multiplex PCR; TCRdb has only the in-frame clones, and not every one. The sample yields 210,000 or so clones, about 85% seen once. This sequence joins TRBV5-1 and TRBJ1-3, with a possible D match to TRBD1 (5 bases). The sequencing input was PBMCs or T cells enriched from blood (not recorded which). This clonotype originated in a man aged 30 to 45 who had recovered from COVID-19. In DNA, the CDR3 is TGCGCCAGCAGCGAAGGGGATGGAAACACCATATATTTT. The encoded protein is CASSEGDGNTIYF.